The 11 T cell receptor beta chains listed next were all sequenced from one sample in a study of blood T cell repertoires in COVID-19. Here immunoSEQ multiplex PCR was the method, and the copy in TCRdb shows in-frame clones only, minus some. The data show approximately 240,000 clones, around 82% seen once. The specimen sequenced was peripheral blood. The receptor source for this set is an elderly woman with active or convalescent COVID-19.

The chain combines TRBV29-1 with TRBJ2-1, with D unresolved. CDR3 size: 12 residues. Germline loops: CDR1 SQVTM, CDR2 ANQGSEA. Trimming took 4 bases from V and 4 from J, leaving 8 bases between them. The DNA of the CDR3 is TGCAGCGTTGTAAGCACTTACAATGAGCAGTTCTTC. Its translation: CSVVSTYNEQFF.

The V and J genes are TRBV6-5 and TRBJ1-2, with TRBD1 matching over 7 bases. This CDR3 comprises 13 residues. CDR1 is MNHEY and CDR2 is SVGAGI in the germline V gene. The V and J ends lost 4 bases and 8 bases, in that order; junction bases with no gene match: 7. The chain's CDR3 is CASSLNRGYGYTF. The DNA for the CDR3 is TGTGCCAGCAGTTTGAACAGGGGCTACGGCTACACCTTC.

The chain links TRBV5-1 to TRBJ1-1, with D unclear. Trimming removed 0 bases from V and 1 base from J, with 10 bases in between. This CDR3 has 15 residues. The germline gives CDR1 SGHRS, CDR2 YFSETQ. The CDR3 region is CASSLGGASNTEAFF. DNA for the CDR3: TGCGCCAGCAGCTTGGGGGGAGCATCGAACACTGAAGCTTTCTTT. The full variable domain, in which reference TRBV5-1 and TRBJ1-1 provide the parts outside the CDR3, is KAGVTQTPRYLIKTRGQQVTLSCSPISGHRSVSWYQQTPGQGLQFLFEYFSETQRNKGNFPGRFSGRQFSNSRSEMNVSTLELGDSALYLCASSLGGASNTEAFFGQGTRLTVV.

The chain uses TRBV27 and TRBJ1-5, with D tentatively TRBD1 (5 bases). Germline lookup yields CDR1 MNHEY and CDR2 SMNVEV (reference sequence). This CDR3 has 15 residues. V was pared by 5 bases and J by 5 bases, with 16 bases between. In DNA form, the CDR3 reads TGTGCCAGCAGTCGGTCCAGGGTCGCCGATCAGCCCCAGCATTTT. Translated, it gives CASSRSRVADQPQHF.

The J gene is TRBJ1-4, the V gene TRBV24-1; 8 nucleotides line up with TRBD1. CDR3 length: 15 residues. Losses at the gene ends were 3 bases for V and 3 bases for J; bases not matched to a gene: 2. Looked up from germline, CDR1 is KGHDR and CDR2 is SFDVKD. The CDR3 region is CATSDTGGPNEKLFF. As DNA, the CDR3 is TGTGCCACCAGTGATACAGGGGGTCCTAATGAAAAACTGTTTTTT.

V gene TRBV6-1 combines with J gene TRBJ1-2, with 7 bases aligning to TRBD1. This CDR3 is 16 amino acids long. Trimming removed 0 bases from V and 6 bases from J; junction bases left unmatched: 10. The germline gives CDR1 MNHNS, CDR2 SASEGT. The CDR3 sequence: CASSEAGIRGEDGYTF. The CDR3 DNA is TGTGCCAGCAGTGAAGCCGGGATCAGGGGGGAGGATGGCTACACCTTC.

The chain joins TRBV28 to TRBJ2-3; D call uncertain. Germline V lookup: CDR1 MDHEN, CDR2 SYDVKM. The CDR3 loop spans 14 amino acids. The V and J ends lost 1 base and 0 bases respectively, with 5 bases between them. CDR3 amino acids: CASSLSESTDTQYF. Here the CDR3 DNA reads TGTGCCAGCAGTTTATCGGAGAGCACAGATACGCAGTATTTT.

V usage is TRBV11-3 and J usage is TRBJ2-1; 9 positions match TRBD1. CDR1 is SGHNT, CDR2 YENEEA, per germline. This CDR3 has 16 amino acids. V lost 3 bases to trimming and J lost 5 bases; unmatched junction nucleotides: 8. The CDR3 bases are TGTGCCAGCAGCTTTGTGGGGACAGGGAGTCACAATGAGCAGTTCTTC. This sequence encodes CASSFVGTGSHNEQFF. The variable domain in full, completed from reference TRBV11-3 and TRBJ2-1, reads EAGVVQSPRYKIIEKKQPVAFWCNPISGHNTLYWYLQNLGQGPELLIRYENEEAVDDSQLPKDRFSAERLKGVDSTLKIQPAELGDSAVYLCASSFVGTGSHNEQFFGPGTRLTVL.

The V gene is TRBV24-1, the J gene TRBJ2-1, with TRBD2 identical over 13 bases. Trimming cost V 0 bases and J 6 bases; bases outside gene matches: 4. The CDR3 is 17 amino acids. Germline V gene sequence: CDR1 KGHDR, CDR2 SFDVKD. CDR3 protein: CATSDLTSGGAGNEQFF. The CDR3 DNA reads TGTGCCACCAGTGATTTGACTAGCGGGGGGGCCGGCAATGAGCAGTTCTTC.

This clone occurred once. The chain has TRBV14 and TRBJ1-2; no firm D call. Germline V gene sequence: CDR1 SGHDN, CDR2 FVKESK. Trimming removed 1 base at V and 4 bases at J, with 13 bases between. The CDR3 has 15 amino acids. CDR3 DNA sequence: TGTGCCAGCAGCCAAGGCGTTGGGCGCCTCTATGGCTACACCTTC. Translating gives CASSQGVGRLYGYTF.

This clone was detected only a few times. The chain joins TRBV10-2 to TRBJ2-7; TRBD1 might be the D (5 bases). The CDR3 runs to 13 residues. Deletions cut 4 bases from V and 5 bases from J, with 12 bases between. The germline gives CDR1 WSHSY, CDR2 SAAADI. The DNA of the CDR3 is TGCGCCAGCAGTGGACAGATCGCTAACGAGCAGTACTTC. It codes for CASSGQIANEQYF.